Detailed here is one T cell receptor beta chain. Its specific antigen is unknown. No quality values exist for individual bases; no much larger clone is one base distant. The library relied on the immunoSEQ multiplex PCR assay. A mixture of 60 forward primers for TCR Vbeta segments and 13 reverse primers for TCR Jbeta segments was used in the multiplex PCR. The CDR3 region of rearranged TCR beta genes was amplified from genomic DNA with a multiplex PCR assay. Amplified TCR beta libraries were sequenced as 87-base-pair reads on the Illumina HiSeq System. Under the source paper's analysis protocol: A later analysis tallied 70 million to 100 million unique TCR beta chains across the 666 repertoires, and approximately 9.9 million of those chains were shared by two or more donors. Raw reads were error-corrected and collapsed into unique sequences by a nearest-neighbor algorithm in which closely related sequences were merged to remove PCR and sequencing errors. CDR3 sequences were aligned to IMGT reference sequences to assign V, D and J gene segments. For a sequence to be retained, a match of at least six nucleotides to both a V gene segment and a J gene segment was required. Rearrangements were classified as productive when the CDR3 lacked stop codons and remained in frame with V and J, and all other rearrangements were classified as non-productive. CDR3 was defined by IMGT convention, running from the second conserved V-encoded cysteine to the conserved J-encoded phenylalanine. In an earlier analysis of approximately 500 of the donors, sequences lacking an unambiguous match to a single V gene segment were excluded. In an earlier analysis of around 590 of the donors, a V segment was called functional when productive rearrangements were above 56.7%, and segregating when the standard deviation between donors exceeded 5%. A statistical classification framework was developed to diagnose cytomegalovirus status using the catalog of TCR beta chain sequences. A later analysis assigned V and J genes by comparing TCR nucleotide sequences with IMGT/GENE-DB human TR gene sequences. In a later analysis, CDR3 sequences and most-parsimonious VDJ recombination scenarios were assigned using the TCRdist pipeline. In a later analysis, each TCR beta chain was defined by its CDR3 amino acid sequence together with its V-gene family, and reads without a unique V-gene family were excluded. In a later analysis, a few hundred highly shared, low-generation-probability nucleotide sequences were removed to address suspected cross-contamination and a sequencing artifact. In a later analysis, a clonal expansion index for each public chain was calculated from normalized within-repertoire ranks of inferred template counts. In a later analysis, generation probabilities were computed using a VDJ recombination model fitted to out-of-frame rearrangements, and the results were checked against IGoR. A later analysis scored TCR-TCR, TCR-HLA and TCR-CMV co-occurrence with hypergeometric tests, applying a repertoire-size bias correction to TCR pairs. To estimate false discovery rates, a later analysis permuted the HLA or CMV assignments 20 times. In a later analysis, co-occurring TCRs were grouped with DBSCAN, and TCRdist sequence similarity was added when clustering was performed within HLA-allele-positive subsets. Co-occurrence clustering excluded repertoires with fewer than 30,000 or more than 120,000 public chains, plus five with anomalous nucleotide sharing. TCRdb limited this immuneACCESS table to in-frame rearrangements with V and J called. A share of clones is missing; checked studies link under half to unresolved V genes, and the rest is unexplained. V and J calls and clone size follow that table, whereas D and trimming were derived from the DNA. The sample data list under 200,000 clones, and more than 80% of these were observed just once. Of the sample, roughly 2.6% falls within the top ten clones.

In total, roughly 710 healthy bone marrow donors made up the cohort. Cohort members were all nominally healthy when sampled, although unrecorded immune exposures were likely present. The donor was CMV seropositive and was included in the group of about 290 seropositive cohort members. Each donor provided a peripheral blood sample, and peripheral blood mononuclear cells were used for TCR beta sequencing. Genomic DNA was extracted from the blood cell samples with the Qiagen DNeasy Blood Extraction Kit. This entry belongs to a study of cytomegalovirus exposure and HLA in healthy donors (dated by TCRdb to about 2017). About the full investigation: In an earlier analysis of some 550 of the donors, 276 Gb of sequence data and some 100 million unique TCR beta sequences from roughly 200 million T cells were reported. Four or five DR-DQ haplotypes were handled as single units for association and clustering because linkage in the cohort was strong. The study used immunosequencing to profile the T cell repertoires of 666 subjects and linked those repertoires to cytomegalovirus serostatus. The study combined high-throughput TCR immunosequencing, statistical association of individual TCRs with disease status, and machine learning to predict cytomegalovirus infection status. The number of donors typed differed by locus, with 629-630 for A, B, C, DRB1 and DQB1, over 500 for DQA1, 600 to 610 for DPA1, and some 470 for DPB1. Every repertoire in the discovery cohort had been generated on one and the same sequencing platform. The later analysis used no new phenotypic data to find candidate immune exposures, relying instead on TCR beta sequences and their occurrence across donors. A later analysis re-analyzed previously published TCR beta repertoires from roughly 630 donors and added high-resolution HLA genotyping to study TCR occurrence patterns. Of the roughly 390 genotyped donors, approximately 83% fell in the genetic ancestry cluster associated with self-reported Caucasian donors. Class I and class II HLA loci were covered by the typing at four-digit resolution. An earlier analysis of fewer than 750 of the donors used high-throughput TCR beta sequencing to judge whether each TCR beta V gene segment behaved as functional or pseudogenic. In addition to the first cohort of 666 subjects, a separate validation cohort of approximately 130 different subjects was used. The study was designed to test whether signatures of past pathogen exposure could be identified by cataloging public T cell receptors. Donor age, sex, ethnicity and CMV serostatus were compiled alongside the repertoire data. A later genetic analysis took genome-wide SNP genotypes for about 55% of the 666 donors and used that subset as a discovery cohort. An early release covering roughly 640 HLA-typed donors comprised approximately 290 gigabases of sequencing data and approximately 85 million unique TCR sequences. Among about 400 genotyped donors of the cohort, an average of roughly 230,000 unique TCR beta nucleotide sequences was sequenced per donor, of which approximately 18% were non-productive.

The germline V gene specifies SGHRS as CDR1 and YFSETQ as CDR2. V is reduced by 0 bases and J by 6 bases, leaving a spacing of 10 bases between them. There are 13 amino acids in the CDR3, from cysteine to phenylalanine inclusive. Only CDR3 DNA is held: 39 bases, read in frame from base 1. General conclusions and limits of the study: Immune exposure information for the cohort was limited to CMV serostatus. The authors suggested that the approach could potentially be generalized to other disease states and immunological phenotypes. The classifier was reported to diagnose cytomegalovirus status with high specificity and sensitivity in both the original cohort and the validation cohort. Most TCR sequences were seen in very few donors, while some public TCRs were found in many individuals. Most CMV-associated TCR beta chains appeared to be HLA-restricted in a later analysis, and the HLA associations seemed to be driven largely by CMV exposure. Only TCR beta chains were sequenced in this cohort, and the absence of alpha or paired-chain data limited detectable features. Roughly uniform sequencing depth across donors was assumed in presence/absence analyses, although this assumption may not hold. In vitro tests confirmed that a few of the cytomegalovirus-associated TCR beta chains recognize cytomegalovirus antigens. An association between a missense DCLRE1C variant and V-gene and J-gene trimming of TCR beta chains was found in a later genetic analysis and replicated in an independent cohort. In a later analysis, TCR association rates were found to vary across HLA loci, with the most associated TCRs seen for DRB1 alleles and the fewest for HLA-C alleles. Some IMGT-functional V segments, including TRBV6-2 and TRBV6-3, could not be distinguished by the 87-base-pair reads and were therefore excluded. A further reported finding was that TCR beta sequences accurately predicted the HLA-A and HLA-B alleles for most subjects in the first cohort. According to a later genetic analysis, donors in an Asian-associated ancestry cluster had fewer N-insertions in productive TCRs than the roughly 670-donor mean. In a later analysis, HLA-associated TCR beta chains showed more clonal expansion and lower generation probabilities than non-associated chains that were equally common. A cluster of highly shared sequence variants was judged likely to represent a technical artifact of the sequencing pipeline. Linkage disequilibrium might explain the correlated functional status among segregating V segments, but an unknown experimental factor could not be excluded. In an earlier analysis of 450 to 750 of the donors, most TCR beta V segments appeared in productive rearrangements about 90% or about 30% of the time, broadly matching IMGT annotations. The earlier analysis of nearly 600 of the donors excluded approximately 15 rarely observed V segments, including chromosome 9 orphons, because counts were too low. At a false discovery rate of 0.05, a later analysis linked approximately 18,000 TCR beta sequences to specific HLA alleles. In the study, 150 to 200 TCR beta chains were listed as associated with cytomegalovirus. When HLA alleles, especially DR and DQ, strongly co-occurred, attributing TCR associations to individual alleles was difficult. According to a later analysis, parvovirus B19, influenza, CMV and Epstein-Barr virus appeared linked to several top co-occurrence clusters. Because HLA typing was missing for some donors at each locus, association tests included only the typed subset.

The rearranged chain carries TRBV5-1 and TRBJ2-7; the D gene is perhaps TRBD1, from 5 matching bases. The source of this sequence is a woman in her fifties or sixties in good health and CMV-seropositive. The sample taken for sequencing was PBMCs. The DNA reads TGCGCCAGCAGCTTGGTGCAGGGTGGCGAGCAGTACTTC. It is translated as CASSLVQGGEQYF. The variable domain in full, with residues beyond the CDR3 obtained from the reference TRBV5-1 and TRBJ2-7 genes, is KAGVTQTPRYLIKTRGQQVTLSCSPISGHRSVSWYQQTPGQGLQFLFEYFSETQRNKGNFPGRFSGRQFSNSRSEMNVSTLELGDSALYLCASSLVQGGEQYFGPGTRLTVT.